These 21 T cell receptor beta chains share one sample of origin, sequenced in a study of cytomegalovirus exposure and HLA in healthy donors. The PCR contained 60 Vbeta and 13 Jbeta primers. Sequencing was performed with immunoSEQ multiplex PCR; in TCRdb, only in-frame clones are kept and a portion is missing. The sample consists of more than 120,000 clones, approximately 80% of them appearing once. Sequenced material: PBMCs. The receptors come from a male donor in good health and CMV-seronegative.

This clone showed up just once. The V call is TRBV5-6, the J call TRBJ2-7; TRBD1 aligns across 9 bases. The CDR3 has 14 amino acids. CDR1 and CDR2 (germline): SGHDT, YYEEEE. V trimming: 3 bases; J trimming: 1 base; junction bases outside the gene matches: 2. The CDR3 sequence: CASSSGTGSYEQYF. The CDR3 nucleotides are TGTGCCAGCAGCTCCGGGACAGGGTCCTACGAGCAGTACTTC.

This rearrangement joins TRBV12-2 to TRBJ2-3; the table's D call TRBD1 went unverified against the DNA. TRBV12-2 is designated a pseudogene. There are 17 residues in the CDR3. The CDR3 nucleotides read TGTGCAAGTCGCTGTGGGTATCGGACAGGGACCGCAGATACGCAGTATTTT. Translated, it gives CASRCGYRTGTADTQYF.

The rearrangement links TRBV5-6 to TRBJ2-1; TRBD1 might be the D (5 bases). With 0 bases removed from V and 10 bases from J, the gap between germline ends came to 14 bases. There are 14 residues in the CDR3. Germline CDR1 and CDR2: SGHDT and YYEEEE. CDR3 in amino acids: CASSLVFQGGEQFF. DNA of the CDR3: TGTGCCAGCAGCTTGGTCTTCCAGGGTGGCGAGCAGTTCTTC.

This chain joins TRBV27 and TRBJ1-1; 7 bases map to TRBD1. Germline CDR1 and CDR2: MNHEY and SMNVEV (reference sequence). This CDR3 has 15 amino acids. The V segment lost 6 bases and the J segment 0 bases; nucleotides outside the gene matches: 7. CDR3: CASSPQGEVNTEAFF. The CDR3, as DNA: TGTGCCAGCAGCCCCCAGGGGGAAGTGAACACTGAAGCTTTCTTT.

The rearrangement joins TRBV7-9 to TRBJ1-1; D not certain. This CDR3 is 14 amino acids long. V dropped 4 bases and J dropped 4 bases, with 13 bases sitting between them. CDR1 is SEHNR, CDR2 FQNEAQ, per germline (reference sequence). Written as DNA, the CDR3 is TGTGCCAGCAGCTCCGGCCCCGGGAGCACTGAAGCTTTCTTT. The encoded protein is CASSSGPGSTEAFF. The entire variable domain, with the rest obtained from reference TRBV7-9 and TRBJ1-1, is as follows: DTGVSQNPRHKITKRGQNVTFRCDPISEHNRLYWYRQTLGQGPEFLTYFQNEAQLEKSRLLSDRFSAERPKGSFSTLEIQRTEQGDSAMYLCASSSGPGSTEAFFGQGTRLTVV.

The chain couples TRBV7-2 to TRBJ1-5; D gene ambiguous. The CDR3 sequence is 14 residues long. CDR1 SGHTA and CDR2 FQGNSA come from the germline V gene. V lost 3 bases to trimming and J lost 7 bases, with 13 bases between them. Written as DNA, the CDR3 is TGTGCCAGCAGCTTCAGAGGAGGAGAACAGCCCCAGCATTTT. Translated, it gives CASSFRGGEQPQHF.

The CDR3 protein is CASTGTGIIPDTQYF. The CDR3 DNA is TGTGCCAGTACCGGGACAGGGATTATCCCAGATACGCAGTATTTT. This chain uses TRBV19 with TRBJ2-3; 9 nucleotides line up with TRBD1. There are 15 residues in the CDR3. Germline assignment: CDR1 LNHDA and CDR2 SQIVND (reference sequence). The junction had 9 bases not matched to a gene; V was cut back by 7 bases and J by 4 bases. Variable domain in full (rest from reference TRBV19 and TRBJ2-3): DGGITQSPKYLFRKEGQNVTLSCEQNLNHDAMYWYRQDPGQGLRLIYYSQIVNDFQKGDIAEGYSVSREKKESFPLTVTSAQKNPTAFYLCASTGTGIIPDTQYFGPGTRLTVL.

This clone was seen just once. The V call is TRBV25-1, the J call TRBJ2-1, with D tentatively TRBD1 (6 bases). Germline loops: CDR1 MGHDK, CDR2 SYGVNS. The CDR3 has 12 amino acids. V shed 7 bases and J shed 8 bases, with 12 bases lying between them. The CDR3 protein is CASTDRSDEQFF. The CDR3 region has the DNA TGTGCCAGCACTGACAGGTCCGATGAGCAGTTCTTC.

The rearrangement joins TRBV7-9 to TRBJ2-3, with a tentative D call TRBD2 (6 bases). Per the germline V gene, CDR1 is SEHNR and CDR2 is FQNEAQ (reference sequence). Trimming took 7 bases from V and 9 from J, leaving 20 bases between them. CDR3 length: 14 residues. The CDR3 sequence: CASIRLGRAGTQYF. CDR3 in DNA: TGTGCCAGCATCAGACTGGGTAGGGCGGGGACGCAGTATTTT.

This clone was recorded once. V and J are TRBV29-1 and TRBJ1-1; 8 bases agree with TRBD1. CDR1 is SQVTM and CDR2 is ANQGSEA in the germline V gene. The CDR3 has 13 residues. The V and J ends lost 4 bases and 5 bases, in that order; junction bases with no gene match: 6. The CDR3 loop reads CSVGNQGATEAFF. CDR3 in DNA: TGCAGCGTTGGGAATCAGGGGGCAACTGAAGCTTTCTTT.

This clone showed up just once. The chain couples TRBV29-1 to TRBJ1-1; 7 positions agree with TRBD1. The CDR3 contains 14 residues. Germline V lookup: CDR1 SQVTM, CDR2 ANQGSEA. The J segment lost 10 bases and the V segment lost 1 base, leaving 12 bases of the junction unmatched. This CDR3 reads CSVEVGDSPRGAFF. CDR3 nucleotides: TGCAGCGTTGAAGTAGGGGACAGTCCCAGGGGAGCTTTCTTT.

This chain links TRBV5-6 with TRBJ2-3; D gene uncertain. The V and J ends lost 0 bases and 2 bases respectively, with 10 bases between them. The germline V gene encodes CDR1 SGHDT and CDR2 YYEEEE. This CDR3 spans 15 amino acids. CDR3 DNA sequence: TGTGCCAGCAGCTTGGGAGCCTTAGCCACAGATACGCAGTATTTT. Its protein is CASSLGALATDTQYF.

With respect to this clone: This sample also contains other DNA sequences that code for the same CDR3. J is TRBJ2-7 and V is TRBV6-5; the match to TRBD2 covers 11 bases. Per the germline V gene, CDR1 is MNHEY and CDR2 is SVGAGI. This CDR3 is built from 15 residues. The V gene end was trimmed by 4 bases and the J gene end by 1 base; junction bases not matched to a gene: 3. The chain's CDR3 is CASSSGTSGSYEQYF. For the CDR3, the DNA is TGTGCCAGCAGTTCCGGGACTAGCGGTTCCTACGAGCAGTACTTC.

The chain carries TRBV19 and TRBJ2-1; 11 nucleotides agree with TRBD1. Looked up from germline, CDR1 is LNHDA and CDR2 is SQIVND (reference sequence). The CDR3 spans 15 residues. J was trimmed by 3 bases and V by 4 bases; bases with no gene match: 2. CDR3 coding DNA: TGTGCCAGTAGTAAGGGACAGGGGGTCTACAATGAGCAGTTCTTC. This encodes CASSKGQGVYNEQFF.

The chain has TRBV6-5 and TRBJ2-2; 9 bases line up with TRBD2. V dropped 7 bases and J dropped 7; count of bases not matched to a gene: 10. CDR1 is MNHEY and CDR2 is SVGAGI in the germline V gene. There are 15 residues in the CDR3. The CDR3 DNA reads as TGTGCCAGCAATCCGGGACTAGCAGACGACGGGGAGCTGTTTTTT. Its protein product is CASNPGLADDGELFF.

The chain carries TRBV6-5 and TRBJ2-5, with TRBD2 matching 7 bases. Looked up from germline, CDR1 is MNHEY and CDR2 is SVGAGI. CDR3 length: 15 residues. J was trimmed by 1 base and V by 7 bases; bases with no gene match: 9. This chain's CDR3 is CASNRLTGGQETQYF. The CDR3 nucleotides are TGTGCCAGCAACCGGTTGACGGGGGGCCAAGAGACCCAGTACTTC.

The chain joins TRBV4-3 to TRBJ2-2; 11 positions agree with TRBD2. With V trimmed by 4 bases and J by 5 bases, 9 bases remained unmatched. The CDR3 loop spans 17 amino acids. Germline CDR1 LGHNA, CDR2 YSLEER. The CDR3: CASSPLLAGGLTGELFF. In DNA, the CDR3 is TGCGCCAGCAGCCCCCTCTTAGCGGGAGGGCTGACCGGGGAGCTGTTTTTT.

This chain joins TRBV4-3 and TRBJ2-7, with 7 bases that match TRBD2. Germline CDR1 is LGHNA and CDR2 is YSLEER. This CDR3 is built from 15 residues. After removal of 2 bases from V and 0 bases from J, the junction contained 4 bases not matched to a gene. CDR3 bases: TGCGCCAGCAGCCAACTAGCGGAAAGCTCCTACGAGCAGTACTTC. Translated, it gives CASSQLAESSYEQYF.

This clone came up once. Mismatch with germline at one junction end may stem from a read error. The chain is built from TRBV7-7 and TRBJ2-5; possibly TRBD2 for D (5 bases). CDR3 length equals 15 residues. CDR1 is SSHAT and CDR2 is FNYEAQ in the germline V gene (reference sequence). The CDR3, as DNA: TGTGCTAGCAGCTTAGCGCTTGGGTTCGGGGAGACCCAGTACTTC. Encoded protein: CASSLALGFGETQYF. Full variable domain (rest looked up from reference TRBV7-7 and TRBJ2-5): GAGVSQSPRYKVTKRGQDVTLRCDPISSHATLYWYQQALGQGPEFLTYFNYEAQPDKSGLPSDRFSAERPEGSISTLTIQRTEQRDSAMYRCASSLALGFGETQYFGPGTRLLVL.

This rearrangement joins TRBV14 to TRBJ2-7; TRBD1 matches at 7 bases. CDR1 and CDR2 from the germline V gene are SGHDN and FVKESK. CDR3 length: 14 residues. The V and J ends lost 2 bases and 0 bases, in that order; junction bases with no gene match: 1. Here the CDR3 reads CASSQTGDSYEQYF. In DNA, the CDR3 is TGTGCCAGCAGCCAAACAGGGGACTCCTACGAGCAGTACTTC.

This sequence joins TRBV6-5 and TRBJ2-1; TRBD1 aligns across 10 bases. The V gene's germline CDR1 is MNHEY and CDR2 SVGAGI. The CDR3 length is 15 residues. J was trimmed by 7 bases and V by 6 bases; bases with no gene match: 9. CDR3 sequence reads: CASSRTGGTENEQFF. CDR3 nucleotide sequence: TGTGCCAGCAGCCGGACAGGGGGTACTGAAAATGAGCAGTTCTTC.